The table lists the clone carrying this T cell receptor beta chain with a few counts. Antigen specificity is unknown. Germline V gives CDR1 SNHLY, CDR2 FYNNEI. This CDR3 comprises 15 residues. The V end was cut by 2 bases, the J end by 1 base, with 11 bases between. The data are from a study of molecular identifiers for immune sequencing clone quantification. Study results and caveats: Spiked Jurkat TCR RNA from one cell was reportedly detectable among under 1.2 million naive cells. More than 97% of effector molecules, versus under 1% of naive-cell molecules, belonged to clones above 20 RNA copies. Underestimated sizes of highly expanded clones could result from identical TCR molecules that share a barcode.

Previously described methods and listed TCR primers produced bulk TCR libraries. Via MiXCR, TCRdb re-called the PCR reads, giving one row per CDR3 protein. The profile shows around 480,000 distinct CDR3 sequences, 25% of them singletons. This chain connects TRBV2 to TRBJ1-1; D is ambiguous. This receptor was obtained from a human donor in good health. Some libraries in this study had Jurkat cell RNA spiked in. Sequencing input: naive CD8+ T cells from blood, with Jurkat cell RNA spiked in. The subset here: FACS-sorted CD8+CD4-CCR7+CD45RA+ naive T cells. CDR3 in amino acids: CASSEPPRPNTEAFF. The CDR3 DNA reads as TGTGCCAGCAGTGAACCACCAAGACCGAACACTGAAGCTTTCTTT.